The clone carrying this T cell receptor (beta chain) was seen repeatedly, ten times or more. Antigen: not known. This specimen comes from a study of T cell repertoires in cytomegalovirus infection. As for the study in general: Recently described HLA-C-restricted plus well-studied HLA-B-restricted CMV epitopes were used. Public TCR beta signature analysis indicated the presence of both CMV infection and matching HLA type.

Findings of the study overall: HLA-C-restricted CMV-specific TCR beta clonotypes were dominant in the ex vivo response. Based on cumulative public TCR beta family frequency, carriers of CMV plus the relevant HLA were identified.

Using its own MiXCR run on the reads, TCRdb lists one record per CDR3 protein. The data contain around 900,000 distinct CDR3 sequences, around a third of them singletons. Germline values: CDR1 SGHVS, CDR2 FQNEAQ. V lost 5 bases and J lost 1, with 17 bases in between. CDR3 size: 16 residues. This TCR was recovered from a human donor in good health (CMV status not recorded). Some clones in this sample may be carry-over from other donors' samples. The material was cultured CD8+ T cells from PBMCs, obtained from culture after CMV antigen stimulation. The gene calls are TRBV7-8 and TRBJ2-5; D uncertain. The DNA for the CDR3 is TGTGCCAGCAGCCTACGACTTGCTTCCCGCCAAGAGACCCAGTACTTC. It yields the protein CASSLRLASRQETQYF.